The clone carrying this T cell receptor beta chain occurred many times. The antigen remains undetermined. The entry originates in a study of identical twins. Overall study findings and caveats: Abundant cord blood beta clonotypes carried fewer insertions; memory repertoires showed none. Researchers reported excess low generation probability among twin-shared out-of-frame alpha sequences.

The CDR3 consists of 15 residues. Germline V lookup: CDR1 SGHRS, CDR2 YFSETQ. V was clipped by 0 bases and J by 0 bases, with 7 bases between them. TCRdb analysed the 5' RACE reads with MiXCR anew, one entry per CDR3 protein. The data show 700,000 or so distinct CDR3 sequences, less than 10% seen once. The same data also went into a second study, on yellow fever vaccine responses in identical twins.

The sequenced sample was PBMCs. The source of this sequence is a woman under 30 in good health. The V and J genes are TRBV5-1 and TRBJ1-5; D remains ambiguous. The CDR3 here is CASSLGGNSNQPQHF. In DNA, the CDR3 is TGCGCCAGCAGCTTGGGAGGGAATAGCAATCAGCCCCAGCATTTT.